A selection of T cell receptor beta chains follows, all from one sample in a study of OX40 agonist ivuxolimab in advanced cancers. Sequencing used immunoSEQ multiplex PCR; TCRdb keeps in-frame clones, though not all of them. The table has 100,000 to 150,000 clones, around 93% seen once. The sample here was CD4+ or CD8+ T cells sorted from blood, taken in a trial of the OX40 agonist ivuxolimab. Source of these receptors: an adult with an advanced solid tumor such as melanoma, head and neck, liver or kidney cancer. CDR3s include the opening cysteine and the closing phenylalanine or tryptophan. D genes are given only for firm matches. Where a row states a size, it is once, few, many or the class of an expanded clone; other rows omit it.

d_gene: .; v_gene: TRBV7-3; len: 12; abundance: .; j_gene: TRBJ1-2; CDR3nt: TGTGCCAATCTAAGCGGCGGAGGCGGCTACACCTTC; CDR3aa: CANLSGGGGYTF
d_gene: .; v_gene: TRBV12-5; len: 14; abundance: .; j_gene: TRBJ1-1; CDR3nt: TGTGCTAGTGGTTTGGACGGGCCCGACACTGGAGCTTTCTTT; CDR3aa: CASGLDGPDTGAFF
d_gene: .; v_gene: TRBV30; len: 14; abundance: .; j_gene: TRBJ1-2; CDR3nt: TGTGCCTGGAGTCCCGGGTTGCCCCTCTATGGCTACACCTTC; CDR3aa: CAWSPGLPLYGYTF
d_gene: TRBD1; v_gene: TRBV2; len: 14; abundance: .; j_gene: TRBJ2-3; CDR3nt: TGTGCCAGCAGGGACAGGGTTCTCACAGATACGCAGTATTTT; CDR3aa: CASRDRVLTDTQYF
d_gene: TRBD1; v_gene: TRBV5-6; len: 17; abundance: .; j_gene: TRBJ2-7; CDR3nt: TGTGCCAGCAGCTATCTCTCCAGGGGGAAAGGCGGCTACGAGCAGTACTTC; CDR3aa: CASSYLSRGKGGYEQYF
d_gene: .; v_gene: TRBV10-2; len: 15; abundance: few; j_gene: TRBJ2-4; CDR3nt: TGCGCCAGCAGTCACGGGCAGGTACAGAGGAACATTCAGTACTTC; CDR3aa: CASSHGQVQRNIQYF
d_gene: TRBD1; v_gene: TRBV7-2; len: 14; abundance: .; j_gene: TRBJ1-5; CDR3nt: TGTGCCAGCAGCTCAGACAGGGGCAATCAGCCCCAGCATTTT; CDR3aa: CASSSDRGNQPQHF
d_gene: .; v_gene: TRBV19; len: 16; abundance: .; j_gene: TRBJ2-7; CDR3nt: TGTGCCAGTAGCCTCCCCGGAGGACCATTTCCCTACGAGCAGTACTTC; CDR3aa: CASSLPGGPFPYEQYF
d_gene: .; v_gene: TRBV28; len: 11; abundance: once; j_gene: TRBJ1-4; CDR3nt: TGTGCCAGCAGCCCGGAGGAAAAACTGTTTTTT; CDR3aa: CASSPEEKLFF
d_gene: TRBD1; v_gene: TRBV12-5; len: 15; abundance: .; j_gene: TRBJ1-1; CDR3nt: TGTGCTAGTGGTTTGGTACAGGGGTATAACACTGAAGCTTTCTTT; CDR3aa: CASGLVQGYNTEAFF
d_gene: .; v_gene: TRBV7-6; len: 17; abundance: .; j_gene: TRBJ2-6; CDR3nt: TGTGCCAGCAGCTTAGTTGTGGGGGCTGGAGGGGCCAACGTCCTGACTTTC; CDR3aa: CASSLVVGAGGANVLTF
d_gene: .; v_gene: TRBV6-5; len: 15; abundance: .; j_gene: TRBJ1-1; CDR3nt: TGTGCCAGCAGTTACACCCCGACAGGGAACACTGAAGCTTTCTTT; CDR3aa: CASSYTPTGNTEAFF
d_gene: TRBD1; v_gene: TRBV2; len: 14; abundance: .; j_gene: TRBJ2-1; CDR3nt: TGTGCCAGTAGTAGGGACAGCGGTTACAATGAGCAGTTCTTC; CDR3aa: CASSRDSGYNEQFF
d_gene: TRBD1; v_gene: TRBV10-3; len: 16; abundance: .; j_gene: TRBJ1-1; CDR3nt: TGTGCCATCAGTGAGGCTAGACAGGGTTTGGCCACTGAAGCTTTCTTT; CDR3aa: CAISEARQGLATEAFF
d_gene: .; v_gene: TRBV5-4; len: 16; abundance: .; j_gene: TRBJ2-3; CDR3nt: TGTGCCAGCAGCTTGGTCGTCTCTCTTAACACAGATACGCAGTATTTT; CDR3aa: CASSLVVSLNTDTQYF
d_gene: .; v_gene: TRBV27; len: 14; abundance: .; j_gene: TRBJ2-5; CDR3nt: TGTGCCAGCAGTTTAGGGTCTGTGTTAGTCCCCCAGTACTTC; CDR3aa: CASSLGSVLVPQYF
d_gene: .; v_gene: TRBV5-1; len: 15; abundance: .; j_gene: TRBJ1-3; CDR3nt: TGCGCCAGCAGCGGCGACCAGGGGATAGGAAACACCATATATTTT; CDR3aa: CASSGDQGIGNTIYF
d_gene: .; v_gene: TRBV4-1; len: 17; abundance: .; j_gene: TRBJ2-6; CDR3nt: TGCGCCAGCAGCCAGACCGGGTCCCCCTCTGGGGCCAACGTCCTGACTTTC; CDR3aa: CASSQTGSPSGANVLTF
d_gene: .; v_gene: TRBV5-8; len: 14; abundance: .; j_gene: TRBJ2-5; CDR3nt: TGTGCCAGCAGCTTCAATTCAGGGACCGAGACCCAGTACTTC; CDR3aa: CASSFNSGTETQYF
d_gene: .; v_gene: TRBV28; len: 15; abundance: .; j_gene: TRBJ2-3; CDR3nt: TGTGCCAGCAGTTTATTAGGGGGGAGCACAGATACGCAGTATTTT; CDR3aa: CASSLLGGSTDTQYF
d_gene: .; v_gene: TRBV5-1; len: 12; abundance: .; j_gene: TRBJ2-5; CDR3nt: TGCGCCAGCAGCCTCCTCGAGGAGACCCAGTACTTC; CDR3aa: CASSLLEETQYF
d_gene: TRBD2; v_gene: TRBV29-1; len: 15; abundance: .; j_gene: TRBJ2-1; CDR3nt: TGCAGCGTAGCCGGGGCGGGAGGGCCCCACAATGAGCAGTTCTTC; CDR3aa: CSVAGAGGPHNEQFF
d_gene: .; v_gene: TRBV9; len: 15; abundance: .; j_gene: TRBJ2-1; CDR3nt: TGTGCCAGCAGCGTAGCGGTCGGGAGTTGGAATGAGCAGTTCTTC; CDR3aa: CASSVAVGSWNEQFF
d_gene: TRBD2; v_gene: TRBV11-1; len: 15; abundance: .; j_gene: TRBJ2-2; CDR3nt: TGTGCCAGCAGCTGGGCGGGGGGTTATGGCGGGGAGCTGTTTTTT; CDR3aa: CASSWAGGYGGELFF
d_gene: .; v_gene: TRBV6-5; len: 15; abundance: .; j_gene: TRBJ1-2; CDR3nt: TGTGCCAGCCGCCCCCCGGAGGAGAGGGCTCATGGCTACACCTTC; CDR3aa: CASRPPEERAHGYTF
d_gene: TRBD1; v_gene: TRBV7-6; len: 18; abundance: .; j_gene: TRBJ1-1; CDR3nt: TGTGCCAGCAGCTTAGTCAGTTCGAGACAGGGGATGTCCACTGAAGCTTTCTTT; CDR3aa: CASSLVSSRQGMSTEAFF
d_gene: .; v_gene: TRBV28; len: 14; abundance: .; j_gene: TRBJ2-1; CDR3nt: TGTGCCAGCAGTTTATACAGCTCCTACAATGAGCAGTTCTTC; CDR3aa: CASSLYSSYNEQFF
d_gene: .; v_gene: TRBV10-3; len: 12; abundance: .; j_gene: TRBJ2-3; CDR3nt: TGTGCCATCAGTGAAGACGAAAATACGCAGTATTTT; CDR3aa: CAISEDENTQYF
d_gene: .; v_gene: TRBV28; len: 13; abundance: .; j_gene: TRBJ1-1; CDR3nt: TGTGCCAGCAGTTTTGACGGGGACACTGAAGCTTTCTTT; CDR3aa: CASSFDGDTEAFF
d_gene: .; v_gene: TRBV7-2; len: 14; abundance: .; j_gene: TRBJ2-7; CDR3nt: TGTGCCAGCAGCTACCAGGAAGGGACCTACGAGCAGTACTTC; CDR3aa: CASSYQEGTYEQYF